The clone carrying this T cell receptor beta chain was recorded at least ten times. What it binds is not known. This record belongs to a study of T cells after yellow fever vaccination. As for the study in general: Libraries from low-cell-number fractions were prepared with the SMART-Seq v4 Ultra Low Input RNA kit. Points from the study as a whole: Among all clonotypes, a small share was observed in both CD4 and CD8 compartments. Detected again after the booster were most primary-vaccination clones, at 96% CD4 and 80% to 90% CD8. There was a possibility that FACS-sorted repertoires contained abundant clonotypes contaminating from the bulk population.

TCRdb called the 5' RACE reads again in MiXCR, with one record for every CDR3 protein. Of 450,000 to 550,000 distinct CDR3 sequences listed, 21% are singletons. Germline CDR1 and CDR2: LGHNA and YNFKEQ. V was clipped by 0 bases and J by 10 bases, with 10 bases between them. The CDR3 sequence is 14 residues long. This receptor was taken from a man aged 18 to 29 who received the YFV17D yellow fever vaccine. The specimen was PBMCs, collected roughly 20 days after the first yellow fever vaccination. The rearrangement uses TRBV4-2 and TRBJ1-6; weak D call: TRBD1 (6 bases). CDR3 protein: CASSQDSGGSPLHF. DNA for the CDR3: TGTGCCAGCAGCCAAGACAGCGGGGGCTCACCCCTCCACTTT.